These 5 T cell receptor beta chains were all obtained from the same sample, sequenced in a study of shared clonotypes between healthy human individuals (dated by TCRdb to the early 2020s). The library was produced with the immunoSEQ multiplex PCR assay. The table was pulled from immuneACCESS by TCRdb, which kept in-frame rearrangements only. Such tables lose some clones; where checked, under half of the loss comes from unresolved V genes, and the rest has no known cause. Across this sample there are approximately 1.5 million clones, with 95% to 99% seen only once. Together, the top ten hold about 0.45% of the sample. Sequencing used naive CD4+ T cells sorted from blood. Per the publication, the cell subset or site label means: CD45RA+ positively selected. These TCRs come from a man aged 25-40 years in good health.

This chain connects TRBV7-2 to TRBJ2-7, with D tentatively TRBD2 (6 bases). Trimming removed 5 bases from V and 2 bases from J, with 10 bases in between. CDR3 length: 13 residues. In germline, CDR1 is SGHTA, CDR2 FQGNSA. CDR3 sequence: CASSQDYPYEQYF. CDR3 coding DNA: TGTGCCAGCAGCCAGGACTATCCCTACGAGCAGTACTTC.

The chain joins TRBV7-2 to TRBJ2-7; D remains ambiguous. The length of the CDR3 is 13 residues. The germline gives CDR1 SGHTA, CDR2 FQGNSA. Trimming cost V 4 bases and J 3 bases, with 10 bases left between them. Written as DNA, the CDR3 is TGTGCCAGCAGCTATTTCAAGGTCTACGAGCAGTACTTC. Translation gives CASSYFKVYEQYF. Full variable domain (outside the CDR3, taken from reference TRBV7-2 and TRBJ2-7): GAGVSQSPSNKVTEKGKDVELRCDPISGHTALYWYRQSLGQGLEFLIYFQGNSAPDKSGLPSDRFSAERTGGSVSTLTIQRTQQEDSAVYLCASSYFKVYEQYFGPGTRLTVT.

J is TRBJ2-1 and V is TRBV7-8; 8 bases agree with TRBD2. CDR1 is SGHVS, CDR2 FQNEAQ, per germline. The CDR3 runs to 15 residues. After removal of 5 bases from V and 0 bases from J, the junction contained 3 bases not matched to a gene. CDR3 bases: TGTGCCAGCAGCGGAGGGACTAGCTCCTACAATGAGCAGTTCTTC. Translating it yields CASSGGTSSYNEQFF.

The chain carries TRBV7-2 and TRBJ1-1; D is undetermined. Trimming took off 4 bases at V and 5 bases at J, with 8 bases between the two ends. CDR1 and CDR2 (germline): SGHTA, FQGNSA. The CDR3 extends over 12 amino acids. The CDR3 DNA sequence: TGTGCCAGCAGCTACAGTAGGACTGAAGCTTTCTTT. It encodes CASSYSRTEAFF. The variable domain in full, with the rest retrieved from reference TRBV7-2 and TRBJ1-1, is GAGVSQSPSNKVTEKGKDVELRCDPISGHTALYWYRQSLGQGLEFLIYFQGNSAPDKSGLPSDRFSAERTGGSVSTLTIQRTQQEDSAVYLCASSYSRTEAFFGQGTRLTVV.

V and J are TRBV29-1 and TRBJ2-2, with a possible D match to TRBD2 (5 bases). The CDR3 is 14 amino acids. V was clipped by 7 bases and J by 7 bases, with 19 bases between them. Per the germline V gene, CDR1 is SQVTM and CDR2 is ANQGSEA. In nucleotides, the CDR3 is TGCAGCGCCGCCATAGGGTACGGAGGCGGGGAGCTGTTTTTT. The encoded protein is CSAAIGYGGGELFF.